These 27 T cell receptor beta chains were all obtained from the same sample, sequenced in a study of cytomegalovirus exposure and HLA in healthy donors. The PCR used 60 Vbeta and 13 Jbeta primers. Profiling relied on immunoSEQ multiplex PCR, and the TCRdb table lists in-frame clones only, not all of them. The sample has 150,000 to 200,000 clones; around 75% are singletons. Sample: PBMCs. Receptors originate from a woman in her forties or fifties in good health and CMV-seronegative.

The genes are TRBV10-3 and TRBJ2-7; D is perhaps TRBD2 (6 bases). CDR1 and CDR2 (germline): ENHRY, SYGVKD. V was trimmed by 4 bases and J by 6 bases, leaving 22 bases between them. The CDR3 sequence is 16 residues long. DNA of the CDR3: TGTGCCATCAGTGTCAAATCCGGGGCGGGACTCTCCGAGCAGTACTTC. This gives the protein CAISVKSGAGLSEQYF.

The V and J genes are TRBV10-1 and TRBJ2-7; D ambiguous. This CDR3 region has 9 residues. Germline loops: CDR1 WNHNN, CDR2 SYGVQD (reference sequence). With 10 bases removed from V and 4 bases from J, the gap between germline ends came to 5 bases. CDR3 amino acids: CAKHYEQYF. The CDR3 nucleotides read TGCGCCAAACATTACGAGCAGTACTTC.

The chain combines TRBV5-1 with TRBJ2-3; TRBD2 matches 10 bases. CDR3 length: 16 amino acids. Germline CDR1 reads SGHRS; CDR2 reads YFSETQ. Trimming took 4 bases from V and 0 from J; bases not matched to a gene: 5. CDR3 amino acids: CASSVGLARSTDTQYF. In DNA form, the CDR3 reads TGCGCCAGCAGCGTGGGACTAGCGAGAAGCACAGATACGCAGTATTTT.

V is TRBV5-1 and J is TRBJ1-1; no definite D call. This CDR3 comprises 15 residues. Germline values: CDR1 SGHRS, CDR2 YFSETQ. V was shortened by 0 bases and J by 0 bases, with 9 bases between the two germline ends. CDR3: CASSLEAIMNTEAFF. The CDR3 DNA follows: TGCGCCAGCAGCTTGGAAGCAATTATGAACACTGAAGCTTTCTTT.

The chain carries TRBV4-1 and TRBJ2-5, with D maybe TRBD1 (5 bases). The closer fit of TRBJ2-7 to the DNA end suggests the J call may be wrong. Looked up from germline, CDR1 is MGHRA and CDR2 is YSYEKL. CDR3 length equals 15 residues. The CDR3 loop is CASSQRDAGRYEQYF. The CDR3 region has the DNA TGCGCCAGCAGCCAACGCGACGCAGGGCGATACGAGCAGTACTTC.

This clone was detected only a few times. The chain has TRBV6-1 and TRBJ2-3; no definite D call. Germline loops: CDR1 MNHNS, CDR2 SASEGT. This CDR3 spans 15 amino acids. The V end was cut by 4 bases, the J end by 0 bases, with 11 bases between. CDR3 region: CASSGSVASTDTQYF. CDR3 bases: TGTGCCAGCAGTGGGAGTGTGGCTAGCACAGATACGCAGTATTTT.

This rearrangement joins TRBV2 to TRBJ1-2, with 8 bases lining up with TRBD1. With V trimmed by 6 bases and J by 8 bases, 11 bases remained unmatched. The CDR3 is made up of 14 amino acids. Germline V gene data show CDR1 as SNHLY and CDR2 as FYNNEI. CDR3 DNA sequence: TGTGCCAGCAGCGGACAGGGTAGGGCCTTGGGCTACACCTTC. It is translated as CASSGQGRALGYTF. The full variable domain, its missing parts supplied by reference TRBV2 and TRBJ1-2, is EPEVTQTPSHQVTQMGQEVILRCVPISNHLYFYWYRQILGQKVEFLVSFYNNEISEKSEIFDDQFSVERPDGSNFTLKIRSTKLEDSAMYFCASSGQGRALGYTFGSGTRLTVV.

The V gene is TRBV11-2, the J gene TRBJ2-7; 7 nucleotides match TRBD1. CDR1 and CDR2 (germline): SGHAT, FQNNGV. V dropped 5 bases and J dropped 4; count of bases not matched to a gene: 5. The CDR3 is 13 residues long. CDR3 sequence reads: CASSLGQVYEQYF. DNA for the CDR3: TGTGCCAGCAGCCTTGGACAGGTATACGAGCAGTACTTC.

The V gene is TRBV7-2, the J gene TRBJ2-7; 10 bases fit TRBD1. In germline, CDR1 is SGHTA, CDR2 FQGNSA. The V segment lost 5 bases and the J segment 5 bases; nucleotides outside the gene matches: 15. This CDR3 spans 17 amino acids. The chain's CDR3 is CASSPLLHGQGVDEQYF. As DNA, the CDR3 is TGTGCCAGCAGCCCCCTGCTCCACGGACAGGGGGTGGACGAGCAGTACTTC.

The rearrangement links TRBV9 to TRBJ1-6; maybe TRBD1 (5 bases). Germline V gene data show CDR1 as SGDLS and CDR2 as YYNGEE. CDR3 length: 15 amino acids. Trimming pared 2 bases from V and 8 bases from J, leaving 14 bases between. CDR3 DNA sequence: TGTGCCAGCAGCGTCACAGGATTCCCGGATTCACCCCTCCACTTT. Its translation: CASSVTGFPDSPLHF.

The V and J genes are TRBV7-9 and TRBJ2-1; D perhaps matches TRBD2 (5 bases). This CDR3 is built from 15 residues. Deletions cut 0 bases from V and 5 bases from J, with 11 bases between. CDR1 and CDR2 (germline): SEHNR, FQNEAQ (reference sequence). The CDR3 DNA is TGTGCCAGCAGCTTAGCTGGGCGGGTTGACAATGAGCAGTTCTTC. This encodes CASSLAGRVDNEQFF.

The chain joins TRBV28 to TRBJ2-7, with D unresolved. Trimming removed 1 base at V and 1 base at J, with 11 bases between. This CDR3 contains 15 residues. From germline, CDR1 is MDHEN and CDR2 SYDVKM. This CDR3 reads CASSLLGLRSYEQYF. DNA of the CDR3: TGTGCCAGCAGTTTATTGGGTTTGAGGTCCTACGAGCAGTACTTC.

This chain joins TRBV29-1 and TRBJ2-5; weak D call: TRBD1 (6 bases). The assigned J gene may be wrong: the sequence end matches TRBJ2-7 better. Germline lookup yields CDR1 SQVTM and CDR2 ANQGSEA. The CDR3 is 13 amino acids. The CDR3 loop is CSVVPRGAYEQYF. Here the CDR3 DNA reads TGCAGCGTTGTACCCAGGGGAGCCTACGAGCAGTACTTC.

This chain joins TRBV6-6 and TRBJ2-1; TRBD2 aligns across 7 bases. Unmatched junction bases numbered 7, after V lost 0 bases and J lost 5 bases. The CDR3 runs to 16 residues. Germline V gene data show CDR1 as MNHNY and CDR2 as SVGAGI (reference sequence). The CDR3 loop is CASSYSAGARNNEQFF. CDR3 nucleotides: TGTGCCAGCAGTTACTCGGCGGGAGCCAGAAACAATGAGCAGTTCTTC.

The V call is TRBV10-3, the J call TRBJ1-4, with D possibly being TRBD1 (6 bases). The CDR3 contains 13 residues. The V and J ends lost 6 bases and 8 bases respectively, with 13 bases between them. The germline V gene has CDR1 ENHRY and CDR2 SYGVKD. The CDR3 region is CAISQGPREKLFF. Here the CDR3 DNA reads TGTGCCATCAGCCAGGGGCCGCGGGAAAAACTGTTTTTT.

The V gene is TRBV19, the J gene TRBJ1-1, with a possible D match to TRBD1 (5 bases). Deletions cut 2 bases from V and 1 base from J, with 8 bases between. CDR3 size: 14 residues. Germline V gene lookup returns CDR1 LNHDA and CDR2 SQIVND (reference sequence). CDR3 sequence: CASSISRENTEAFF. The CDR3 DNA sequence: TGTGCCAGTAGTATAAGCAGGGAGAACACTGAAGCTTTCTTT.

The CDR3 sequence is CASRAAGIENYGYTF. CDR3 sequence (DNA): TGTGCCAGCCGCGCGGCAGGGATTGAAAACTATGGCTACACCTTC. This chain uses TRBV28 with TRBJ1-2, with D possibly TRBD1 on 5 matching bases. The CDR3 contains 15 residues. V dropped 8 bases and J dropped 2 bases, with 18 bases sitting between them. Germline V gene data show CDR1 as MDHEN and CDR2 as SYDVKM.

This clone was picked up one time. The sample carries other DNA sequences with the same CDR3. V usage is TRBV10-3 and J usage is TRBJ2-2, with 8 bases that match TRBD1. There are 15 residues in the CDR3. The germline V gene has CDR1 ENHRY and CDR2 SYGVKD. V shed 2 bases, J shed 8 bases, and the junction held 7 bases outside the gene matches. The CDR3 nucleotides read TGTGCCATCAGTGAGGGGCAGGGGGCTACTGGGGAGCTGTTTTTT. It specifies CAISEGQGATGELFF.

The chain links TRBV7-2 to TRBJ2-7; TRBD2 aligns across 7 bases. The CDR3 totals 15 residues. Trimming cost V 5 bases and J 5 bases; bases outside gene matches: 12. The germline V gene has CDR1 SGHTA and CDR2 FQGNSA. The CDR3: CASSQWGGPGDEQYF. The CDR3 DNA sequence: TGTGCCAGCAGCCAATGGGGGGGACCGGGGGACGAGCAGTACTTC.

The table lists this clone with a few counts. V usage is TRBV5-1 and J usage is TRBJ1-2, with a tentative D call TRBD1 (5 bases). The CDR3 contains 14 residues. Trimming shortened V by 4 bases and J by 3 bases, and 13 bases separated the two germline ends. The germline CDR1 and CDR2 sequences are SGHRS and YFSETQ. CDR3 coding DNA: TGCGCCAGCAGCCTGGAAGACAGCGACTATGGCTACACCTTC. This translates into CASSLEDSDYGYTF.

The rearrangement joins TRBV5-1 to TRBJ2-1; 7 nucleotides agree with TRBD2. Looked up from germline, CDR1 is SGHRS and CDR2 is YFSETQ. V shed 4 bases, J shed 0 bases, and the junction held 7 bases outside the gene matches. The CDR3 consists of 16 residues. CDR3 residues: CASSEGGASSYNEQFF. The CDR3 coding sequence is TGCGCCAGCAGCGAGGGAGGGGCCAGCTCCTACAATGAGCAGTTCTTC.

DNA of the CDR3: TGTGCCAGCAGGAACCGCGAAAGCTCCTACGAGCAGTACTTC. This encodes CASRNRESSYEQYF. V is TRBV2 and J is TRBJ2-7, with D unclear. The CDR3 has 14 amino acids. With 6 bases removed from V and 0 bases from J, the gap between germline ends came to 12 bases. Germline CDR1 and CDR2: SNHLY and FYNNEI.

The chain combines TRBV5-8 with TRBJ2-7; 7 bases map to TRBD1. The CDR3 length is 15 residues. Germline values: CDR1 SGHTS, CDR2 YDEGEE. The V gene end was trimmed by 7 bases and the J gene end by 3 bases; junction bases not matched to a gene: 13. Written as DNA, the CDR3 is TGTGCCAGCCGAAATACTTGGACAGGCCTCTACGAGCAGTACTTC. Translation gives CASRNTWTGLYEQYF.

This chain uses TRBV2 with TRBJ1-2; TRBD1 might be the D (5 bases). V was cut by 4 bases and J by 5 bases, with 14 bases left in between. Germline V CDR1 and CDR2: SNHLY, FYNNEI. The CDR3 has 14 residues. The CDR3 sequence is CASSVPPTAYGYTF. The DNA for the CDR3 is TGTGCCAGCAGTGTACCACCGACAGCGTATGGCTACACCTTC. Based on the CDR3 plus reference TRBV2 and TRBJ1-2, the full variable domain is EPEVTQTPSHQVTQMGQEVILRCVPISNHLYFYWYRQILGQKVEFLVSFYNNEISEKSEIFDDQFSVERPDGSNFTLKIRSTKLEDSAMYFCASSVPPTAYGYTFGSGTRLTVV.

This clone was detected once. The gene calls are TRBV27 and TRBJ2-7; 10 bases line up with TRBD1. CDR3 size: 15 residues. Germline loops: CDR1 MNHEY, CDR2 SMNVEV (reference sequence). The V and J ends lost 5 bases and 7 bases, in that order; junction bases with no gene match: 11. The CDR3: CASSLGQGVGREQYF. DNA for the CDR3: TGTGCCAGCAGTCTTGGACAGGGGGTGGGCAGAGAGCAGTACTTC.

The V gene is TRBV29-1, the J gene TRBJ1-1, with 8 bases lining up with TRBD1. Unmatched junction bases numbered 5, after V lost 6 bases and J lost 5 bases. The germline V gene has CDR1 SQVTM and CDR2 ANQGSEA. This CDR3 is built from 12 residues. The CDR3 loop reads CSVDRVATEAFF. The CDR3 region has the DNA TGCAGCGTGGACAGGGTGGCAACTGAAGCTTTCTTT.

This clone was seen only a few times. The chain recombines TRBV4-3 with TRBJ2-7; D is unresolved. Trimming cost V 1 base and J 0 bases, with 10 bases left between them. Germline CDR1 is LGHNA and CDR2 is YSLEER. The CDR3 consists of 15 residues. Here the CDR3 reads CASSQGRSSSYEQYF. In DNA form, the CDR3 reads TGCGCCAGCAGCCAAGGTCGGAGTAGCTCCTACGAGCAGTACTTC.